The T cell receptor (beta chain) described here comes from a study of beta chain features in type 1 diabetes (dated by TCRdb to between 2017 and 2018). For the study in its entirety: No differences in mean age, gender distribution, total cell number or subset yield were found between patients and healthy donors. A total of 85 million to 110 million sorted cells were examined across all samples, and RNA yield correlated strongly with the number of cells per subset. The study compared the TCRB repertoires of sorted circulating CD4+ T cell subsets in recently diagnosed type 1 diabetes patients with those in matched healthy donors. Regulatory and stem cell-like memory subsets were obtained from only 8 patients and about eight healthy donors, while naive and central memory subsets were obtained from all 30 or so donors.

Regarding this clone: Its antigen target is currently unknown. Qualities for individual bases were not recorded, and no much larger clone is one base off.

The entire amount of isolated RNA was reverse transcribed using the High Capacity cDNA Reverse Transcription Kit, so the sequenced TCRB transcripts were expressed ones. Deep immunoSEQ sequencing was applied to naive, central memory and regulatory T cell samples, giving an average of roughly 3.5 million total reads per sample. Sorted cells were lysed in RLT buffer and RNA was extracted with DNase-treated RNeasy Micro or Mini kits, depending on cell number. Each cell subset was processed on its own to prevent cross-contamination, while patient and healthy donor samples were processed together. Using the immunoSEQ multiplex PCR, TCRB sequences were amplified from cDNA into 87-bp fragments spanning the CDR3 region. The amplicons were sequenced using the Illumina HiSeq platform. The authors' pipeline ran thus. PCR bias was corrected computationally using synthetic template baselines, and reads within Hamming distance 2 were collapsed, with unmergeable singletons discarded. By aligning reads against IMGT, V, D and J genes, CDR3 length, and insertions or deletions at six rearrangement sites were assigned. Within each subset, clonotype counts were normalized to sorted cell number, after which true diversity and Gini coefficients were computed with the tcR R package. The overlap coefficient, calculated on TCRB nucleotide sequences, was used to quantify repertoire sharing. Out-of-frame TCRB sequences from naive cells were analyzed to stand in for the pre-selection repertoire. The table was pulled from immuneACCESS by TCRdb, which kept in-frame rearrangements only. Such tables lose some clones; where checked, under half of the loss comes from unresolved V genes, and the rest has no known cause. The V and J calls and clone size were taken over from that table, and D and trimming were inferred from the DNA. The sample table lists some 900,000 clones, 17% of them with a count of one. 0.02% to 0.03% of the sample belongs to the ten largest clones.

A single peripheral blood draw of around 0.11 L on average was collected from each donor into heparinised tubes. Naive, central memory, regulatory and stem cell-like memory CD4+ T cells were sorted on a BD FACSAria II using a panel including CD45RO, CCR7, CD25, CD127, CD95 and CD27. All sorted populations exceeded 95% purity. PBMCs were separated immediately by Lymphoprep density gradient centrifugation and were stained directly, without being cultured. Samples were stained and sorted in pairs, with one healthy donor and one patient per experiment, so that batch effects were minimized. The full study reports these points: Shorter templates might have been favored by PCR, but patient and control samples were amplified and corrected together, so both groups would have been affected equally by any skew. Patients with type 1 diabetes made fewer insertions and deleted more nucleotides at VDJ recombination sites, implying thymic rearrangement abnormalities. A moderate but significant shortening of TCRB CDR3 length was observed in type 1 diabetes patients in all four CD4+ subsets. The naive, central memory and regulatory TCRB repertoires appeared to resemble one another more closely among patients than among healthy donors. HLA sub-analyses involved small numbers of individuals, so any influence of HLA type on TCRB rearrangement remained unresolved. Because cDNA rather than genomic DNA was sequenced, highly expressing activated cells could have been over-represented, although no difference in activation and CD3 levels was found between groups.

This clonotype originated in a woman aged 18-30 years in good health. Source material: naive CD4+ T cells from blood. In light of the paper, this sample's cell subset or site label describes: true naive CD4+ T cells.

The DNA reads as follows: TGTGCCAGTAGTATCCGGCGTAATGAAAAACTGTTTTTT. It codes for CASSIRRNEKLFF. The chain couples TRBV19 to TRBJ1-4, with no confident D gene call. V is shortened by 3 bases, J by 4 bases, and the region joining them spans 6 bases. CDR1 is given as LNHDA and CDR2 as SQIVND, both from the germline V gene (reference sequence). The CDR3 contains 13 residues, cysteine and phenylalanine counted. The retained sequence is limited to the CDR3, 39 bases, with the frame set at the first base.